This is a list of T cell receptor beta chains from one sample in a study of beta chain features in type 1 diabetes. Here immunoSEQ multiplex PCR was the method, and the copy in TCRdb shows in-frame clones only, minus some. There are 160,000 or so clones in the sample; 11% occur only once, and roughly 2% lies in the top ten. The sequencing sample was made of central memory CD4+ T cells from blood. Receptors were obtained from a man between 18 and 35 years old in good health. Both conserved end residues are part of each CDR3. A D gene is named only where the DNA matches it firmly. The size of a clone is reported for some rows only, either as once, few or many, or as a class for expanded clones.

j_call,v_call,clone_size,d_call,cdr3_nt,cdr3_aa
TRBJ2-1,TRBV4-3,NA,NA,TGCGCCAGCAGCCAAGAGGGCTACAATGAGCAGTTCTTC,CASSQEGYNEQFF
TRBJ2-7,TRBV13,many,TRBD2,TGTGCCAGCAGCCCGACCGGACTAGTCTCCAACGAGCAGTACTTC,CASSPTGLVSNEQYF
TRBJ1-5,TRBV5-1,few,TRBD1,TGCGCCAGCAGCCCCGGGACAGACAATCAGCCCCAGCATTTT,CASSPGTDNQPQHF
TRBJ2-7,TRBV6-1,NA,NA,TGTGCCAGCACCCAAGGGACAAGCTTCTACGAGCAGTACTTC,CASTQGTSFYEQYF
TRBJ2-1,TRBV5-1,few,TRBD1,TGCGCCAGCAGCTCGGGACAGTTCTACAATGAGCAGTTCTTC,CASSSGQFYNEQFF
TRBJ1-1,TRBV14,few,NA,TGTGCCAGCAGCCCGCTGTTCCCAGGGGCTTTCTTT,CASSPLFPGAFF
TRBJ1-4,TRBV29-1,NA,NA,TGCAGCGTTGGGTGGACAGCTGCAACTAATGAAAAACTGTTTTTT,CSVGWTAATNEKLFF
TRBJ2-3,TRBV30,NA,NA,TGTGCCTGGCGGGGAGTCACAGATACGCAGTATTTT,CAWRGVTDTQYF
TRBJ2-1,TRBV5-1,NA,TRBD2,TGCGCCAGCAGACTAGCGGGAGAAGGTGAGCAGTTCTTC,CASRLAGEGEQFF
TRBJ1-6,TRBV18,NA,NA,TGTGCCAGCTCACCTACTGCCGATAATTCACCCCTCCACTTT,CASSPTADNSPLHF
TRBJ1-2,TRBV6-7,NA,NA,TGTGCCAGCAGTTACTCGGAAAAATCACAAGGAGTAGGATTCGATGGCTACACCTTC,CASSYSEKSQGVGFDGYTF
TRBJ1-5,TRBV28,NA,NA,TGTGCCAGCAGTCGGCGACAGCTTAATCAGCCCCAGCATTTT,CASSRRQLNQPQHF
TRBJ2-7,TRBV5-1,NA,TRBD2,TGCGCCAGCAGCTCCGACGGACTAGCCTACGAGCAGTACTTC,CASSSDGLAYEQYF
TRBJ1-1,TRBV29-1,many,NA,TGCAGCGCCTGGGGGAAGGGGGTCCAAGCTTTCTTT,CSAWGKGVQAFF
TRBJ2-5,TRBV7-2,few,TRBD2,TGTGCCAGCAGCCTCCGCCTAGCGGGGGTCTGGGAGACCCAGTACTTC,CASSLRLAGVWETQYF
TRBJ2-5,TRBV19,NA,NA,TGTGCCAGAGCCCCAGACAGGAACCAAGAGACCCAGTACTTC,CARAPDRNQETQYF
TRBJ1-4,TRBV6-5,many,NA,TGTGCCAGCAGTTACTCTGCCAGGGGACGTGAAAAACTGTTTTTT,CASSYSARGREKLFF
TRBJ2-5,TRBV7-3,many,NA,TGTGCCAGCAGCCTGGGGACTCCGCAAGAGACCCAGTACTTC,CASSLGTPQETQYF
TRBJ1-5,TRBV7-2,NA,TRBD1,TGTGCCAGCAGCTTTAAAGGGGGCGTCAATCAGCCCCAGCATTTT,CASSFKGGVNQPQHF
TRBJ2-4,TRBV5-4,many,TRBD1,TGTGCCAGCAGCTTACAGGGGATCGAAAACATTCAGTACTTC,CASSLQGIENIQYF
TRBJ1-4,TRBV2,NA,TRBD1,TGTGCCAGCATTCCCGGGACAGGAGGCAAGGAAAAACTGTTTTTT,CASIPGTGGKEKLFF
TRBJ1-1,TRBV5-6,NA,TRBD1,TGTGCCAGCAGCCCTTCCCGACAGGGAGCTTTCTTT,CASSPSRQGAFF
TRBJ2-7,TRBV7-9,few,NA,TGTGCCAGCAGCTTTTGGCCTAGTGGCGAGCAGTACTTC,CASSFWPSGEQYF
TRBJ2-5,TRBV7-2,few,NA,TGTGCCAGCAGCCTTCTCGGACATCCTGGGGAGACCCAGTACTTC,CASSLLGHPGETQYF
TRBJ1-1,TRBV14,NA,TRBD1,TGTGCCAGCAGCCAACTCTCCTCCGGGACAGTCTTAATGAACACTGAAGCTTTCTTT,CASSQLSSGTVLMNTEAFF
TRBJ2-5,TRBV7-3,few,NA,TGTGCCAGCAGCCTCTGGCGGCAAGAGACCCAGTACTTC,CASSLWRQETQYF
TRBJ1-1,TRBV29-1,NA,NA,TGCAGCGTTGAAGAACAGTTGAACACTGAAGCTTTCTTT,CSVEEQLNTEAFF
TRBJ2-7,TRBV18,NA,NA,TGTGCCAGCTCACCTCCCCAGGAACCCGAGCAGTACTTC,CASSPPQEPEQYF
TRBJ2-7,TRBV19,many,NA,TGTGCCAGTAGTATAGATAAGGGCTACGAGCAGTACTTC,CASSIDKGYEQYF